The 30 T cell receptor beta chains given below trace back to one sample, sequenced in a study of OX40 agonist ivuxolimab in advanced cancers. TCRdb's copy holds only in-frame clones and misses some; the assay was immunoSEQ multiplex PCR. The sample contains more than 65,000 clones, more than 75% of which appear only once. This specimen was CD4+ or CD8+ T cells sorted from blood, taken in a trial of the OX40 agonist ivuxolimab. The source of these receptors is an adult with an advanced solid tumor such as melanoma, head and neck, liver or kidney cancer.

J is TRBJ1-1 and V is TRBV19; D is uncertain. The CDR3 extends over 14 amino acids. V was cut by 1 base and J by 9 bases, with 15 bases left in between. CDR1 is LNHDA and CDR2 is SQIVND in the germline V gene (reference sequence). As DNA, the CDR3 is TGTGCCAGTAGTATAGCCCACGATCCGGGGAAAGCTTTCTTT. This codes for CASSIAHDPGKAFF.

The gene calls are TRBV28 and TRBJ1-2; D not certain. Per germline, CDR1 MDHEN and CDR2 SYDVKM. V was shortened by 3 bases and J by 8 bases, with 10 bases between the two germline ends. The CDR3 runs to 12 residues. CDR3 region: CASSFGVDGYTF. In DNA, the CDR3 is TGTGCCAGCAGTTTCGGGGTAGACGGCTACACCTTC.

The chain recombines TRBV10-3 with TRBJ2-7; D assignment may be TRBD1 or TRBD2 (6 bases each). The V end was cut by 3 bases, the J end by 4 bases, with 10 bases between. The CDR3 is made up of 13 amino acids. Germline CDR1 ENHRY, CDR2 SYGVKD. CDR3 sequence (DNA): TGTGCCATCAGTGATCAGGGGAGGTACGAGCAGTACTTC. This sequence encodes CAISDQGRYEQYF.

The genes are TRBV6-6 and TRBJ1-5; D is undetermined. Between the trimmed V and J ends, which lost 5 bases and 2 bases, there was a span of 10 bases. The CDR3 contains 14 residues. Germline V gives CDR1 MNHNY, CDR2 SVGAGI (reference sequence). This CDR3 reads CASSTPKGNQPQHF. The CDR3 nucleotides read TGTGCCAGCAGTACCCCCAAGGGCAATCAGCCCCAGCATTTT.

This chain connects TRBV30 to TRBJ1-5; D is uncertain. The CDR3 is made up of 13 amino acids. Germline V CDR1 and CDR2: GTSNPN, SVGIG (reference sequence). V lost 0 bases and J lost 5, with 8 bases in between. Written as DNA, the CDR3 is TGTGCCTGGAGTGTATATAATGATCAGCCCCAGCATTTT. As protein: CAWSVYNDQPQHF.

The chain links TRBV19 to TRBJ1-5; no definite D call. The CDR3 totals 14 residues. Germline V CDR1 and CDR2: LNHDA, SQIVND (reference sequence). V lost 5 bases and J lost 0, with 8 bases in between. The CDR3 loop is CASSGAYSNQPQHF. CDR3 nucleotide sequence: TGTGCCAGTAGTGGCGCGTATAGCAATCAGCCCCAGCATTTT.

The chain is built from TRBV11-3 and TRBJ2-7; D not resolved. CDR1 is SGHNT, CDR2 YENEEA, per germline. This CDR3 has 14 residues. V was cut by 6 bases and J by 2 bases, with 14 bases left in between. In DNA, the CDR3 is TGTGCCAGCAGTTTGGACCCGCCGCCCTACGAGCAGTACTTC. Translating gives CASSLDPPPYEQYF.

This chain links TRBV4-1 with TRBJ2-7, with 9 positions matching TRBD2. Germline CDR1 is MGHRA and CDR2 is YSYEKL. The CDR3 spans 21 residues. Trimming cost V 0 bases and J 6 bases; bases outside gene matches: 24. The CDR3 nucleotides are TGCGCCAGCAGCCAAGATCCCCACTCCTCTGGCGGGAGGGCGGGGGGCACCGAGCAGTACTTC. Its protein is CASSQDPHSSGGRAGGTEQYF.

V usage is TRBV7-2 and J usage is TRBJ2-2; D gene unclear. Germline-derived CDR1 and CDR2 are SGHTA and FQGNSA. Trimming stripped 2 bases from V and 0 bases from J, with 13 bases between. This CDR3 region has 17 residues. The CDR3 DNA follows: TGTGCCAGCAGCTTAAGCCCAGGACGAGCGAACACCGGGGAGCTGTTTTTT. Translated: CASSLSPGRANTGELFF.

Details on this clone: The junction departs from the called germline gene at one end, perhaps through a read error. V and J are TRBV14 and TRBJ1-2; no firm D call. The CDR3 is 12 residues long. Germline values: CDR1 SGHDN, CDR2 FVKESK. CDR3 bases: TGTGCCAGCAGCCTGGGAGTTTTCCGGCCGCTTTTC. This translates into CASSLGVFRPLF.

The rearrangement joins TRBV28 to TRBJ1-2; 8 nucleotides align to TRBD1. The CDR3 is 12 amino acids. CDR1 is MDHEN and CDR2 is SYDVKM in the germline V gene. V shed 5 bases, J shed 4 bases, and the junction held 0 bases outside the gene matches. CDR3 sequence: CASSDRGYGYTF. The CDR3 DNA reads TGTGCCAGCAGTGACAGGGGCTATGGCTACACCTTC.

The chain links TRBV2 to TRBJ2-7; D gene uncertain. V lost 2 bases, J lost 4 bases, and 9 bases lay in between. The CDR3 has 13 amino acids. From germline, CDR1 is SNHLY and CDR2 FYNNEI. The chain's CDR3 is CASSEKGLYEQYF. DNA for the CDR3: TGTGCCAGCAGTGAAAAAGGTTTATACGAGCAGTACTTC.

CDR3 region: CASSKTGQGYGYTF. CDR3 coding DNA: TGTGCCAGCAGCAAAACCGGACAGGGTTATGGCTACACCTTC. The V gene is TRBV5-6, the J gene TRBJ1-2, with TRBD1 matching over 8 bases. CDR1 is SGHDT and CDR2 is YYEEEE in the germline V gene. The CDR3 loop spans 14 amino acids. The junction had 7 bases not matched to a gene; V was cut back by 4 bases and J by 5 bases. The variable domain in full, with the rest retrieved from reference TRBV5-6 and TRBJ1-2, is DAGVTQSPTHLIKTRGQQVTLRCSPKSGHDTVSWYQQALGQGPQFIFQYYEEEERQRGNFPDRFSGHQFPNYSSELNVNALLLGDSALYLCASSKTGQGYGYTFGSGTRLTVV.

The chain employs TRBV6-6 and TRBJ2-5; D gene ambiguous. CDR3 size: 12 residues. CDR1 is MNHNY and CDR2 is SVGAGI in the germline V gene (reference sequence). With 6 bases removed from V and 5 bases from J, the gap between germline ends came to 10 bases. CDR3 nucleotides: TGTGCCAGCAGCGACGCCGGGGAGACCCAGTACTTC. Protein product: CASSDAGETQYF.

This clone is a singleton in its sample. V gene TRBV5-1 combines with J gene TRBJ1-4, with no clear D. Germline V gene lookup returns CDR1 SGHRS and CDR2 YFSETQ. Trimming shortened V by 0 bases and J by 5 bases, and 5 bases separated the two germline ends. This CDR3 has 13 amino acids. This CDR3 reads CASSLGENEKLFF. CDR3 DNA: TGCGCCAGCAGCTTGGGAGAGAATGAAAAACTGTTTTTT.

The sample holds one count of this clone. The chain joins TRBV28 to TRBJ2-7; D remains unclear. V lost 3 bases and J lost 0, with 21 bases in between. Germline V gene data show CDR1 as MDHEN and CDR2 as SYDVKM. CDR3 length: 18 amino acids. The CDR3 DNA reads TGTGCCAGCAGTTTCGCCCCGGAAGGACCCAGGAGCTCCTACGAGCAGTACTTC. It is translated as CASSFAPEGPRSSYEQYF.

This chain joins TRBV5-1 and TRBJ1-2; 10 bases fit TRBD1. This CDR3 is built from 15 residues. In germline, CDR1 is SGHRS, CDR2 YFSETQ. V gave up 3 bases and J gave up 2 bases; unmatched junction bases: 4. The CDR3 sequence: CASSSTGGMNYGYTF. The CDR3 DNA reads as TGCGCCAGCAGCTCGACAGGGGGCATGAACTATGGCTACACCTTC.

This clone came up a few times. J is TRBJ2-6 and V is TRBV5-6, with TRBD1 matching over 9 bases. The germline gives CDR1 SGHDT, CDR2 YYEEEE. The V and J ends lost 4 bases and 0 bases, in that order; junction bases with no gene match: 8. The CDR3 has 18 residues. This CDR3 reads CASSPLTGGPSGANVLTF. CDR3 sequence (DNA): TGTGCCAGCAGCCCACTGACAGGGGGGCCCTCTGGGGCCAACGTCCTGACTTTC.

The chain employs TRBV7-8 and TRBJ2-5; TRBD2 matches 8 bases. CDR1 and CDR2 (germline): SGHVS, FQNEAQ. V lost 7 bases and J lost 1; bases outside the gene matches: 14. The CDR3 is made up of 17 amino acids. This CDR3 reads CASTLRRRGAFQETQYF. The CDR3 region has the DNA TGTGCCAGCACCCTTCGAAGGCGGGGGGCATTCCAAGAGACCCAGTACTTC. Using reference TRBV7-8 and TRBJ2-5 for the parts outside the CDR3, the full variable domain is GAGVSQSPRYKVAKRGQDVALRCDPISGHVSLFWYQQALGQGPEFLTYFQNEAQLDKSGLPSDRFFAERPEGSVSTLKIQRTQQEDSAVYLCASTLRRRGAFQETQYFGPGTRLLVL.

The chain joins TRBV30 to TRBJ2-6, with unresolved D. There are 14 residues in the CDR3. Germline CDR1 GTSNPN, CDR2 SVGIG (reference sequence). V was clipped by 0 bases and J by 1 base, with 4 bases between them. The CDR3 here is CAWSVMSGANVLTF. The DNA of the CDR3 is TGTGCCTGGAGTGTGATGTCTGGGGCCAACGTCCTGACTTTC.

This clone has a single count. CDR3 loop: CASSESVSDEQFF. CDR3 in DNA: TGTGCCAGCAGTGAATCAGTGTCCGATGAGCAGTTCTTC. The chain uses TRBV2 and TRBJ2-1; no firm D call. Germline V CDR1 and CDR2: SNHLY, FYNNEI. V was trimmed by 2 bases and J by 8 bases, leaving 10 bases between them. The CDR3 runs 13 residues.

V usage is TRBV5-1 and J usage is TRBJ2-7, with D unclear. The length of the CDR3 is 13 residues. With 0 bases removed from V and 3 bases from J, the gap between germline ends came to 7 bases. Per germline, CDR1 SGHRS and CDR2 YFSETQ. Here the CDR3 reads CASSLVQNYEQYF. The CDR3 DNA reads TGCGCCAGCAGCTTGGTACAGAACTACGAGCAGTACTTC. Complete variable domain (other parts from reference TRBV5-1 and TRBJ2-7): KAGVTQTPRYLIKTRGQQVTLSCSPISGHRSVSWYQQTPGQGLQFLFEYFSETQRNKGNFPGRFSGRQFSNSRSEMNVSTLELGDSALYLCASSLVQNYEQYFGPGTRLTVT.

In this sample, this clone turned up once. J is TRBJ2-7 and V is TRBV7-2; possible D gene TRBD1, 6 bases. Germline lookup yields CDR1 SGHTA and CDR2 FQGNSA. The CDR3 length is 15 residues. Trimming removed 4 bases from V and 1 base from J, with 14 bases in between. In DNA form, the CDR3 reads TGTGCCAGCAGCTGGGAAAGAGGGGGATCCTACGAGCAGTACTTC. It translates to CASSWERGGSYEQYF.

The V gene is TRBV10-2, the J gene TRBJ2-7, with 7 bases identical to TRBD1. Germline CDR1 WSHSY, CDR2 SAAADI. CDR3 length equals 13 residues. V trimming: 6 bases; J trimming: 2 bases; junction bases outside the gene matches: 4. This CDR3 is CASRPGTAYEQYF. The CDR3 DNA follows: TGCGCCAGCAGGCCCGGGACAGCCTACGAGCAGTACTTC.

The chain has TRBV30 and TRBJ1-5, with 7 bases fitting TRBD1. The V and J ends lost 2 bases and 3 bases, in that order; junction bases with no gene match: 10. In germline, CDR1 is GTSNPN, CDR2 SVGIG (reference sequence). This CDR3 has 16 residues. In nucleotides, the CDR3 is TGTGCCTGGAGTATGAGTCCCGGGACAGTCAATCAGCCCCAGCATTTT. Amino acids: CAWSMSPGTVNQPQHF.

In its sample, this clone was seen once. The CDR3 is CSVDGQGRTEAFF. The CDR3 DNA reads as TGCAGCGTTGATGGTCAGGGGCGCACTGAAGCTTTCTTT. The V and J genes are TRBV29-1 and TRBJ1-1, with D possibly TRBD1 on 6 matching bases. The V and J ends lost 3 bases and 4 bases respectively, with 12 bases between them. The germline CDR1 and CDR2 sequences are SQVTM and ANQGSEA. This CDR3 is 13 amino acids long.

The chain uses TRBV4-1 and TRBJ1-1; tentative D call: TRBD1 (5 bases). The CDR3 spans 13 residues. From germline, CDR1 is MGHRA and CDR2 YSYEKL. Trimming stripped 0 bases from V and 5 bases from J, with 7 bases between. The CDR3 loop reads CASSQDRETEAFF. Here the CDR3 DNA reads TGCGCCAGCAGCCAAGACAGGGAGACTGAAGCTTTCTTT.

The table lists this clone with a count of one. This rearrangement joins TRBV11-2 to TRBJ2-3; possible D gene TRBD1, 5 bases. Trimming shortened V by 1 base and J by 0 bases, and 8 bases separated the two germline ends. The germline V gene has CDR1 SGHAT and CDR2 FQNNGV. The CDR3 loop spans 15 amino acids. The CDR3 here is CASSLGRASTDTQYF. CDR3 in DNA: TGTGCCAGCAGCTTAGGCAGGGCTAGCACAGATACGCAGTATTTT.

The chain joins TRBV2 to TRBJ2-3; tentatively, D is TRBD1 (5 bases). Germline V gene sequence: CDR1 SNHLY, CDR2 FYNNEI. There are 15 residues in the CDR3. V was shortened by 6 bases and J by 7 bases, with 20 bases between the two germline ends. In DNA form, the CDR3 reads TGTGCCAGCAGCATTGACGGCGCAGGGTCAAATACGCAGTATTTT. This gives the protein CASSIDGAGSNTQYF.

V is TRBV10-1 and J is TRBJ1-5; 7 bases match TRBD1. The germline V gene encodes CDR1 WNHNN and CDR2 SYGVQD (reference sequence). The junction had 6 bases not matched to a gene; V was cut back by 8 bases and J by 2 bases. The CDR3 extends over 14 amino acids. The CDR3 sequence: CASARGQGNQPQHF. For the CDR3, the DNA is TGCGCCAGCGCAAGGGGGCAGGGCAATCAGCCCCAGCATTTT.